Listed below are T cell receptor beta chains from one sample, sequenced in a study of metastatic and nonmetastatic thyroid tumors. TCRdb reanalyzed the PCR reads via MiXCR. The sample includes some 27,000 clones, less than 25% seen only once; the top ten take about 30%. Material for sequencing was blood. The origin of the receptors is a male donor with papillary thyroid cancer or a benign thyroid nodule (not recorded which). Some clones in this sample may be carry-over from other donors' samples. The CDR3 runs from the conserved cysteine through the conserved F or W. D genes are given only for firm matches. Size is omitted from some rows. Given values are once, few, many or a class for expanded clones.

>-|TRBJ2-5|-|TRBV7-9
CARSTQETQYF
TGTGCCAGAAGCACTCAAGAGACCCAGTACTTC
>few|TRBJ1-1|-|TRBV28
CASSLAPQVALNTEALF
TGTGCCAGCAGTTTGGCCCCACAGGTGGCTTTGAACACTGAAGCTCTCTTT
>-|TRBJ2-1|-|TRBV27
CASSLAGVVDELFF
TGTGCGAGCAGTTTAGCTGGAGTGGTCGATGAGCTGTTCTTC
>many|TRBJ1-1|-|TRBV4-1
CASSQAGPDWGTEAFF
TGCGCCAGCAGCCAAGCGGGCCCTGATTGGGGGACTGAAGCTTTCTTT
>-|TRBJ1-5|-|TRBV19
CGSSRGALDQPQHF
TGTGGCAGTAGTAGGGGGGCGTTGGATCAGCCCCAGCATTTT
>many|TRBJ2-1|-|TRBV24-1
CATIDTGHPNEQFF
TGTGCCACCATTGACACCGGACACCCTAATGAGCAGTTCTTC
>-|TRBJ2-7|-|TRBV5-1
CASSLGGSEQYF
TGCGCCAGCAGCTTGGGAGGTTCCGAGCAGTACTTC
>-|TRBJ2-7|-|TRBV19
CASSIRLSGTYEHYF
TGTGCCAGTAGTATACGACTATCGGGGACCTACGAGCATTACTTC
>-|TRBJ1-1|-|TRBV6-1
CASREFLTMNTEAFF
TGTGCCAGCAGGGAATTCCTAACCATGAACACTGAAGCTTTCTTT
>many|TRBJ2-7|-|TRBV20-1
CSARHNLDYEQYF
TGCAGTGCCCGGCATAACTTGGACTACGAGCAGTACTTC
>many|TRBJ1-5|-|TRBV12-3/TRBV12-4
CASSFFLDQPQHF
TGTGCCAGCAGTTTTTTCCTGGATCAGCCCCAGCATTTT
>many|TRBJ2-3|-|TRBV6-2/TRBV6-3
CASSYGDTTDTQYF
TGTGCCAGCAGTTACGGGGACACCACAGATACGCAGTATTTT
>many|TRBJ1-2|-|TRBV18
CASSPDAVYGYTF
TGTGCCAGCTCACCCGACGCAGTCTATGGCTACACCTTC
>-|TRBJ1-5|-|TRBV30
CALSNARCLPGQPQHF
TGTGCCTTGAGCAACGCACGCTGCCTACCGGGCCAGCCCCAGCATTTT
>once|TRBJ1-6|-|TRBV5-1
CASTPGEQNSPLHF
TGCGCCAGCACCCCCGGTGAGCAGAATTCACCCCTCCACTTT
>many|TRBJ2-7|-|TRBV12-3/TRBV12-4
CASSLLGYEQYF
TGTGCCAGCAGTTTATTGGGTTACGAGCAGTACTTC
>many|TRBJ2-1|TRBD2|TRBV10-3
CATSASGQTSYNEQFF
TGTGCCACTTCTGCTAGCGGCCAAACCTCCTACAATGAGCAGTTCTTC
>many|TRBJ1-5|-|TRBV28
CASSLTAYSNQPQHF
TGTGCCAGCAGCCTGACAGCGTATAGCAATCAGCCCCAGCATTTT
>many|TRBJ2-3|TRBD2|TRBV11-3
CASSTADDGTRYF
TGTGCCAGCAGCACCGCGGACGATGGGACTAGGTATTTT
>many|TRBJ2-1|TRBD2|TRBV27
CASSPSGGASEQFF
TGTGCCAGCAGTCCCTCCGGGGGGGCCAGTGAGCAGTTCTTC
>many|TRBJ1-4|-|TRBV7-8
CASSSRLTGQPNEKLFF
TGTGCCAGCAGCTCAAGATTGACAGGCCAACCTAATGAAAAACTGTTTTTT
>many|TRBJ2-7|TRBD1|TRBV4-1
CASRSLRTGIGENYEQYF
TGCGCCAGCAGGTCACTTAGGACAGGGATAGGAGAAAACTACGAGCAGTACTTC
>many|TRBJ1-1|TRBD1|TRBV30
CAWRWSGGTEAFF
TGTGCCTGGAGGTGGTCAGGGGGCACTGAAGCTTTCTTT
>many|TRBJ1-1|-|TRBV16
CASSQLDGNTEAFF
TGTGCCAGCAGCCAATTGGACGGGAACACTGAAGCTTTCTTT
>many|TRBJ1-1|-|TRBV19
CASSIQGGNTEAFF
TGTGCCAGTAGTATTCAGGGCGGTAACACTGAAGCTTTCTTT
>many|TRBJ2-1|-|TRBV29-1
CSGGSNEQFF
TGCAGCGGAGGAAGCAATGAGCAGTTCTTC
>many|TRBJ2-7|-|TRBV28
CASSPRLRYEQYF
TGTGCCAGCAGTCCGCGACTGAGATACGAGCAGTACTTC
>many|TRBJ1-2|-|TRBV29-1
CSVSAGYRVGGYTF
TGCAGCGTTTCCGCGGGGTACAGGGTTGGTGGCTACACCTTC
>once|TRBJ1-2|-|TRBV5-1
CASANGGGGYTF
TGCGCCAGCGCCAATGGAGGTGGGGGCTACACCTTC
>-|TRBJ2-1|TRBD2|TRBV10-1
CASSESVLAGGYEQFF
TGCGCCAGCAGTGAGTCGGTACTAGCGGGAGGTTATGAGCAGTTCTTC
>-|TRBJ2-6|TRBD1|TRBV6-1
CASSEAGTGYGANVLTF
TGTGCCAGCAGTGAAGCCGGGACAGGCTATGGGGCCAACGTCCTGACTTTC
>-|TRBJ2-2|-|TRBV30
CAWRGIAASTGELFF
TGTGCCTGGAGGGGTATAGCGGCTAGCACCGGGGAGCTGTTTTTT
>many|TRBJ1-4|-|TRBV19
CASSISGRANEKLFF
TGTGCCAGTAGTATCAGCGGCAGGGCTAATGAAAAACTGTTTTTT
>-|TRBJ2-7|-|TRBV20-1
CSALSRKRGDGNQQYF
TGCAGTGCCCTTTCCCGGAAAAGAGGGGATGGCAACCAGCAGTACTTC
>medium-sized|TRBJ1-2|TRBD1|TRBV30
CACPQGGYGYTF
TGTGCCTGTCCACAGGGGGGCTATGGCTACACCTTC
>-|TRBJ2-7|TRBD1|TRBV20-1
CSAQGDRGSDEQYF
TGCAGTGCTCAGGGGGACAGGGGGTCCGACGAGCAGTACTTC
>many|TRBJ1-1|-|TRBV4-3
CASSQDRGARTEAFF
TGCGCCAGCAGCCAAGATAGAGGGGCGCGGACTGAAGCTTTCTTT
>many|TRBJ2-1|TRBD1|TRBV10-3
CAISGQGQGSYNEQFF
TGTGCCATCAGTGGACAAGGACAGGGTTCCTACAATGAGCAGTTCTTC
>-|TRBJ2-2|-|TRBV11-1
CASSFPRGHGAGTAELFF
TGTGCAAGCAGCTTCCCCCGGGGCCATGGGGCAGGTACCGCGGAGCTGTTTTTT
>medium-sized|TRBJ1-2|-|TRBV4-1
CASSQAGLHYGYTF
TGCGCCAGCAGCCAAGCAGGGTTGCACTATGGCTACACCTTC
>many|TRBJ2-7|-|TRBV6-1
CASRKAEGAPHEQYF
TGTGCCAGCAGGAAAGCGGAGGGGGCTCCCCACGAGCAGTACTTC
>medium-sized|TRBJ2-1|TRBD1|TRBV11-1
CASSFGTGGSNEQFF
TGTGCCAGCAGCTTTGGGACAGGGGGGTCGAATGAGCAGTTCTTC
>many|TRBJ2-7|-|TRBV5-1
CASSLDGGYEQYF
TGTGCCAGCAGCTTGGATGGGGGGTACGAGCAGTACTTC
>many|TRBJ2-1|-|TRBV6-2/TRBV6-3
CASRFGGEQFF
TGTGCCAGCAGGTTCGGGGGTGAGCAGTTCTTC
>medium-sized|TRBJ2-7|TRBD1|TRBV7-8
CASSFDRVEQYF
TGTGCCAGCAGCTTTGACAGGGTTGAGCAGTACTTC
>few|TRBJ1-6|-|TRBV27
CASSLSYEGVSLLHF
TGTGCCAGCAGTTTATCATATGAGGGAGTGTCACTCCTCCACTTT
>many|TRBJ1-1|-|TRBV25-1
CASSEEQGRTEAFF
TGTGCCAGCAGTGAAGAACAGGGACGGACTGAAGCTTTCTTT
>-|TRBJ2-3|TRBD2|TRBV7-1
CASSSPTRAGTGRWGDTQYF
TGTGCCAGCAGCTCCCCCACTCGAGCGGGGACTGGGCGTTGGGGAGATACGCAGTATTTT